The clone carrying this T cell receptor beta chain was observed at least ten times. TCRdb ran MiXCR on the reads and lists one entry per CDR3 protein. The table lists approximately 97,000 distinct CDR3 sequences, 16% of them singletons. Trimming removed 2 bases from V and 4 bases from J; junction bases left unmatched: 10. CDR3 length equals 17 residues. CDR1 and CDR2 from the germline V gene are SGHVS and FNYEAQ. The data belong to a study of T cell repertoires in cytomegalovirus infection. The specimen was PBMCs. This sequence was found in a human donor in good health (CMV status not recorded). Some clones in this sample may be carry-over from other donors' samples. This chain uses TRBV7-6 with TRBJ2-3, with TRBD2 identical over 9 bases. The CDR3 DNA reads TGTGCCAGCAGCTTACGGGGGGCGGGGGGGCCTGCAGATACGCAGTATTTT. Protein: CASSLRGAGGPADTQYF.